This TCR beta chain was documented in a study of OX40 agonist ivuxolimab in advanced cancers. Whole-study context: Hepatocellular carcinoma, melanoma, renal cell or head and neck cancer was diagnosed in the dose-escalation patients. Among those enrolled, mean age was roughly 62 years (range about 23 to 85) and about 79% were male. Whole-study results and caveats: Researchers report that CD8+ T cells had, on average, more expanded clones than CD4+.

Clones were read by immunoSEQ multiplex PCR, and TCRdb kept only the in-frame ones, dropping some. This table holds around 46,000 clones, approximately 71% found once. A history of autoimmune disease or systemic immunosuppression excluded patients. Note on this clone: The antigen is not known.

The TCR was taken from an adult with an advanced solid tumor such as melanoma, head and neck, liver or kidney cancer. Sample: CD4+ or CD8+ T cells sorted from blood, taken in a trial of the OX40 agonist ivuxolimab.

CDR3 protein: CASSRLAGGYYNEQFF. CDR3 in DNA: TGTGCCAGTAGTCGTCTAGCGGGAGGGTACTACAATGAGCAGTTCTTC. The chain has TRBV19 and TRBJ2-1, with 12 bases lining up with TRBD2. CDR1 and CDR2 from the germline V gene are LNHDA and SQIVND (reference sequence). The trim removed 5 bases at V and 3 bases at J, leaving 5 bases unmatched. CDR3 length: 16 amino acids.